The 21 T cell receptor beta chains given below trace back to one sample, sequenced in a study of early T cells in non-severe SARS-CoV-2 infection. TCRdb re-analysed the 5' RACE reads in MiXCR, keeping a single row per CDR3 protein. The repertoire holds some 36,000 distinct CDR3 sequences, with less than 8% as singletons. The specimen was whole blood, collected at baseline. The receptor source for this set is an adult who was a healthcare worker with PCR-confirmed SARS-CoV-2 infection or an uninfected control (not recorded which).

This clonotype has ten or more counts. The gene calls are TRBV4-1 and TRBJ1-3, with a possible D match to TRBD1 (5 bases). Between the trimmed V and J ends, which lost 1 base and 3 bases, there was a span of 10 bases. This CDR3 spans 15 amino acids. Per the germline V gene, CDR1 is MGHRA and CDR2 is YSYEKL. The DNA of the CDR3 is TGCGCCAGCAGCCAAGTCGGGACCGTTGGAAACACCATATATTTT. This gives the protein CASSQVGTVGNTIYF.

This clonotype was counted ten times or more. The chain recombines TRBV7-8 with TRBJ2-3, with D uncertain. The germline V gene encodes CDR1 SGHVS and CDR2 FQNEAQ. The CDR3 totals 14 residues. V was clipped by 6 bases and J by 6 bases, with 16 bases between them. The CDR3 reads CASSSNLGADTQYF. CDR3 nucleotide sequence: TGTGCCAGCAGTTCTAACCTCGGTGCGGATACGCAGTATTTT. Full variable domain (outside the CDR3, taken from reference TRBV7-8 and TRBJ2-3): GAGVSQSPRYKVAKRGQDVALRCDPISGHVSLFWYQQALGQGPEFLTYFQNEAQLDKSGLPSDRFFAERPEGSVSTLKIQRTQQEDSAVYLCASSSNLGADTQYFGPGTRLTVL.

This sequence joins TRBV7-8 and TRBJ2-1, with 9 bases matching TRBD1. Germline lookup yields CDR1 SGHVS and CDR2 FQNEAQ. Germline trimming cut 4 bases from V and 4 bases from J; bases unmatched to any gene: 8. The CDR3 runs to 16 residues. CDR3 sequence reads: CASSSTPDRGYNEQFF. The CDR3 region has the DNA TGTGCCAGCAGCTCAACCCCGGACAGGGGATACAATGAGCAGTTCTTC.

In this sample, this clonotype turned up a few times. The V call is TRBV18, the J call TRBJ1-1; no clear D gene. The CDR3 has 13 residues. Trimming removed 3 bases at V and 2 bases at J, with 7 bases between. Germline V gene sequence: CDR1 KGHSH, CDR2 LQKENI. This chain's CDR3 is CASSPGENTEAFF. The DNA for the CDR3 is TGTGCCAGCTCACCGGGCGAAAACACTGAAGCTTTCTTT.

Many counts were recorded for this clonotype. This chain connects TRBV12-3 or TRBV12-4 to TRBJ1-1; D perhaps matches TRBD1 (5 bases). The germline V and J ends were trimmed by 7 bases and 7 bases, with 16 bases remaining between them. The CDR3 loop spans 13 amino acids. The CDR3: CASIEQGDGEAFF. For the CDR3, the DNA is TGTGCCAGCATCGAGCAGGGAGACGGTGAAGCTTTCTTT.

This rearrangement joins TRBV7-2 to TRBJ1-2; tentatively, D is TRBD1 (5 bases). V was shortened by 5 bases and J by 2 bases, with 12 bases between the two germline ends. There are 14 residues in the CDR3. Germline V gene sequence: CDR1 SGHTA, CDR2 FQGNSA. CDR3 bases: TGTGCCAGCAGCCACGGGGCAGGGAACTATGGCTACACCTTC. Translated: CASSHGAGNYGYTF.

In its sample, this clonotype is large (0.1 to 1%). This chain uses TRBV12-3 or TRBV12-4 with TRBJ2-1; D perhaps matches TRBD2 (5 bases). This CDR3 region has 16 residues. The ends were cut back, 2 bases at V and 3 bases at J, with 14 bases in the middle. CDR3 in amino acids: CASSLKRMWVYNEQFF. The CDR3 nucleotides are TGTGCCAGCAGTTTAAAGCGGATGTGGGTCTACAATGAGCAGTTCTTC.

The rearrangement links TRBV6-5 to TRBJ2-7; D remains unclear. Trimming removed 5 bases from V and 2 bases from J, with 10 bases in between. Looked up from germline, CDR1 is MNHEY and CDR2 is SVGAGI. CDR3 length equals 13 residues. The CDR3 loop reads CASSTRSPYEQYF. The DNA of the CDR3 is TGTGCCAGCAGTACAAGGTCGCCCTACGAGCAGTACTTC.

This clonotype has only a few counts. The rearrangement links TRBV11-2 to TRBJ2-1; 7 bases map to TRBD1. This CDR3 has 15 residues. The V and J ends lost 3 bases and 2 bases, in that order; junction bases with no gene match: 4. From germline, CDR1 is SGHAT and CDR2 FQNNGV. The CDR3 reads CASSFRQGTYNEQFF. The DNA for the CDR3 is TGTGCCAGCAGCTTTAGACAGGGAACCTACAATGAGCAGTTCTTC.

The chain carries TRBV6-5 and TRBJ1-5; D might be TRBD1 (5 bases). Germline V gene data show CDR1 as MNHEY and CDR2 as SVGAGI. The V end was cut by 5 bases, the J end by 3 bases, with 14 bases between. The CDR3 has 15 amino acids. Here the CDR3 DNA reads TGTGCCAGCAGTCGAGAGCCAGGGAACAATCAGCCCCAGCATTTT. This gives the protein CASSREPGNNQPQHF.

In its sample, this clonotype was seen many times. The V and J genes are TRBV20-1 and TRBJ2-5; TRBD2 matches 11 bases. Germline V CDR1 and CDR2: DFQATT, SNEGSKA (reference sequence). The trim removed 1 base at V and 2 bases at J, leaving 6 bases unmatched. CDR3 length: 16 residues. The CDR3 reads CSARATTSGDQETQYF. For the CDR3, the DNA is TGCAGTGCTAGAGCTACGACTAGCGGGGATCAAGAGACCCAGTACTTC.

The chain couples TRBV29-1 to TRBJ1-5; no clear D. The V gene's germline CDR1 is SQVTM and CDR2 ANQGSEA. This CDR3 spans 13 amino acids. With 6 bases removed from V and 5 bases from J, the gap between germline ends came to 14 bases. CDR3 sequence: CSVADGLDQPQHF. The CDR3 nucleotides are TGCAGCGTAGCGGACGGACTTGATCAGCCCCAGCATTTT.

This clonotype was detected ten times or more. The chain links TRBV19 to TRBJ2-1, with D perhaps TRBD1 (6 bases). The CDR3 is 15 residues long. Trimming pared 2 bases from V and 5 bases from J, leaving 13 bases between. CDR1 is LNHDA and CDR2 is SQIVND in the germline V gene (reference sequence). CDR3 sequence (DNA): TGTGCCAGTAGTATACTGGACAGAGACGACAATGAGCAGTTCTTC. Translated: CASSILDRDDNEQFF.

In its sample, this clonotype was seen a few times. CDR3 sequence (DNA): TGCGCCAGCAGCTCCCTAAGGGTGAACTTAGCGGGGACTTACAATGAGCAGTTCTTC. Its translation: CASSSLRVNLAGTYNEQFF. This chain uses TRBV5-1 with TRBJ2-1, with 8 bases identical to TRBD2. With V trimmed by 3 bases and J by 4 bases, 18 bases remained unmatched. Germline-derived CDR1 and CDR2 are SGHRS and YFSETQ. The CDR3 is made up of 19 amino acids.

This clonotype occurred many times. J is TRBJ1-1 and V is TRBV7-9; TRBD1 agrees at 8 bases. Trimming removed 5 bases from V and 3 bases from J; junction bases left unmatched: 17. The CDR3 covers 18 residues. Per the germline V gene, CDR1 is SEHNR and CDR2 is FQNEAQ (reference sequence). In DNA form, the CDR3 reads TGTGCCAGCAGCCCCAGGGGGCGCGGATTATTGGGCGACACTGAAGCTTTCTTT. This translates into CASSPRGRGLLGDTEAFF.

There are many counts of this clonotype. The rearrangement joins TRBV27 to TRBJ1-4; TRBD1 matches at 10 bases. The germline V gene encodes CDR1 MNHEY and CDR2 SMNVEV (reference sequence). V dropped 7 bases and J dropped 6; count of bases not matched to a gene: 2. The CDR3 length is 13 residues. The CDR3: CASTGTGDEKLFF. For the CDR3, the DNA is TGTGCCAGCACAGGGACAGGGGATGAAAAACTGTTTTTT.

The chain links TRBV24-1 to TRBJ2-5; TRBD2 aligns across 11 bases. The CDR3 runs to 16 residues. The V segment lost 2 bases and the J segment 3 bases; nucleotides outside the gene matches: 4. Germline assignment: CDR1 KGHDR and CDR2 SFDVKD. In nucleotides, the CDR3 is TGTGCCACCAGTGATTGGGGGACTAGCGGAGAAGAGACCCAGTACTTC. Its translation is CATSDWGTSGEETQYF.

This clonotype was counted a few times. Sequence at one end of the junction differs from germline and may be a read error. This chain links TRBV6-1 with TRBJ1-2; the D is unclear. CDR1 MNHNS and CDR2 SASEGT come from the germline V gene. This CDR3 contains 15 residues. The CDR3 loop is CASSRALAENYDYTF. DNA for the CDR3: TGTGCCAGCTCGCGGGCCCTCGCCGAGAACTATGACTACACCTTC.

J is TRBJ1-1 and V is TRBV7-8; 10 bases are shared with TRBD1. The junction had 12 bases not matched to a gene; V was cut back by 2 bases and J by 0 bases. CDR3 length: 19 amino acids. In germline, CDR1 is SGHVS, CDR2 FQNEAQ. CDR3 nucleotides: TGTGCCAGCAGCTTAAGGCTATGGGACAGGGGCACTATGAACACTGAAGCTTTCTTT. Translation gives CASSLRLWDRGTMNTEAFF.

This clonotype turned up a few times. The chain recombines TRBV4-1 with TRBJ1-2; no reliable D call. The CDR3 runs to 17 residues. Between the trimmed V and J ends, which lost 2 bases and 0 bases, there was a span of 16 bases. The germline gives CDR1 MGHRA, CDR2 YSYEKL. CDR3 loop: CASSQTQAEGSNYGYTF. DNA of the CDR3: TGCGCCAGCAGCCAAACTCAGGCTGAGGGTTCTAACTATGGCTACACCTTC.

V gene TRBV10-1 combines with J gene TRBJ2-1; TRBD1 agrees at 10 bases. The CDR3 length is 15 residues. The V gene end was trimmed by 6 bases and the J gene end by 8 bases; junction bases not matched to a gene: 10. Germline lookup yields CDR1 WNHNN and CDR2 SYGVQD (reference sequence). The CDR3 bases are TGCGCCAGCAGAGGGGACAGGGGATCGGGGGATGAGCAGTTCTTC. Its translation is CASRGDRGSGDEQFF.